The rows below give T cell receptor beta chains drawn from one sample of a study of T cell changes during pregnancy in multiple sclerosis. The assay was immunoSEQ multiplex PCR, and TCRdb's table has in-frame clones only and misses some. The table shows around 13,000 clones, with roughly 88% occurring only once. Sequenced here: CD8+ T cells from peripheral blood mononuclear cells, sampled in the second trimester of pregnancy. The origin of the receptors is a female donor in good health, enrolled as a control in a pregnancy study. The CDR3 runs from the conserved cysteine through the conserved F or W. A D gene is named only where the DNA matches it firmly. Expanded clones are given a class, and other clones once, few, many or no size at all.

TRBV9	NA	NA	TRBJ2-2	CASSVGGGTGELFF	TGTGCCAGCAGCGTAGGGGGCGGCACCGGGGAGCTGTTTTTT
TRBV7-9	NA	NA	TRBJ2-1	CASSLRGNEQFF	TGTGCCAGCAGCTTAAGAGGGAATGAGCAGTTCTTC
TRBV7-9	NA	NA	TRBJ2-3	CASSLPGHGTDTQYF	TGTGCCAGCAGCCTTCCGGGACACGGCACAGATACGCAGTATTTT
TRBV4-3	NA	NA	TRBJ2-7	CASSQDPLGGSSYEQYF	TGCGCCAGCAGCCAAGACCCCTTAGGGGGTTCCAGCTACGAGCAGTACTTC
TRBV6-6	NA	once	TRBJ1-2	CASIPSGTLTGGYTF	TGTGCCAGCATCCCGTCCGGGACTTTAACCGGGGGCTACACCTTC
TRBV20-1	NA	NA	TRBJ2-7	CSARKGGEQYF	TGCAGTGCTAGGAAAGGGGGCGAGCAGTACTTC
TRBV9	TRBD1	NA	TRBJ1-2	CASTPGTVYGYTF	TGTGCCAGCACTCCCGGGACAGTCTATGGCTACACCTTC
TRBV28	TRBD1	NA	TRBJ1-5	CASSLRWDRDSNQPQHF	TGTGCCAGCAGTCTACGGTGGGACAGGGACAGCAATCAGCCCCAGCATTTT
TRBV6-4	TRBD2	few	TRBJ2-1	CASSDQAGGPNEQFF	TGTGCCAGCAGTGACCAAGCGGGGGGGCCCAATGAGCAGTTCTTC
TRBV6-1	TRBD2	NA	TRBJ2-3	CASSDLGLRSTDTQYF	TGTGCCAGCAGTGATTTGGGACTACGTAGCACAGATACGCAGTATTTT
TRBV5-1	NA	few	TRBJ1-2	CASSNNWQGKGYGYTF	TGCGCCAGCAGCAACAATTGGCAGGGGAAAGGATATGGCTACACCTTC
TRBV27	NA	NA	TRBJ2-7	CASSFGFGEQYF	TGTGCCAGCAGTTTCGGGTTTGGGGAGCAGTACTTC
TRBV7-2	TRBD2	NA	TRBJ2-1	CASSLKLAGVAYNEQFF	TGTGCCAGCAGCTTAAAACTAGCGGGAGTGGCCTACAATGAGCAGTTCTTC
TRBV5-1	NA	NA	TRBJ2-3	CASTEGPTQYF	TGCGCCAGCACAGAGGGCCCAACGCAGTATTTT
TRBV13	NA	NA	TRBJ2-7	CASSHGQRISYEQYF	TGTGCCAGCAGCCACGGACAGCGTATCTCCTACGAGCAGTACTTC
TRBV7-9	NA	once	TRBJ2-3	CASSLGGRQQAGYTDTQYF	TGTGCCAGCAGCTTAGGGGGGCGCCAGCAAGCGGGGTACACAGATACGCAGTATTTT
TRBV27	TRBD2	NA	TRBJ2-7	CASSLGLALEQYF	TGTGCCAGCAGCCTGGGACTAGCACTCGAGCAGTACTTC